Listed here are 21 T cell receptor beta chains from one sample, sequenced in a study of healthy donors' naive CD4 and CD8 T cells. Starting from 500 ng of total RNA, TCR libraries were made with linear amplification. TCRdb re-called the reads with MiXCR, one entry per CDR3 protein. The sample contains approximately 200,000 distinct CDR3 sequences, around 74% of which appear only once. The specimen was naive CD4+ and CD8+ T cells sorted from blood, pooled from several donors. These receptors came from a pool of human donors in good health; the sample pools cells from several healthy donors.

The genes are TRBV29-1 and TRBJ2-7, with TRBD1 matching 9 bases. Germline CDR1 SQVTM, CDR2 ANQGSEA. Germline trimming cut 3 bases from V and 3 bases from J; bases unmatched to any gene: 0. This CDR3 is 12 amino acids long. CDR3 DNA: TGCAGCGTTGAGGGACAGGGCTACGAGCAGTACTTC. Residues: CSVEGQGYEQYF.

The V call is TRBV27, the J call TRBJ2-7; 7 bases line up with TRBD1. This CDR3 spans 15 amino acids. Germline values: CDR1 MNHEY, CDR2 SMNVEV (reference sequence). The V gene end was trimmed by 0 bases and the J gene end by 5 bases; junction bases not matched to a gene: 7. The CDR3 DNA reads TGTGCCAGCAGTTTATCGCCGACAGGGTTACACGAGCAGTACTTC. Encoded protein: CASSLSPTGLHEQYF.

The chain has TRBV29-1 and TRBJ2-7; the match to TRBD1 covers 8 bases. The CDR3 extends over 14 amino acids. CDR1 SQVTM and CDR2 ANQGSEA come from the germline V gene. The V segment lost 5 bases and the J segment 2 bases; nucleotides outside the gene matches: 8. The CDR3 sequence is CSVPYRDRPYEQYF. The CDR3 DNA sequence: TGCAGCGTTCCATACAGGGACAGGCCCTACGAGCAGTACTTC.

V gene TRBV29-1 combines with J gene TRBJ2-5; 9 nucleotides match TRBD1. Germline CDR1 is SQVTM and CDR2 is ANQGSEA. V dropped 7 bases and J dropped 2; count of bases not matched to a gene: 2. This CDR3 has 12 amino acids. This CDR3 reads CSGQGGQETQYF. The CDR3, as DNA: TGCAGCGGACAGGGGGGACAAGAGACCCAGTACTTC.

The rearrangement links TRBV6-2 or TRBV6-3 to TRBJ2-4, with D possibly TRBD1 on 5 matching bases. This CDR3 has 13 residues. Germline V lookup: CDR1 MNHEY, CDR2 SVGEGT. Deletions cut 2 bases from V and 8 bases from J, with 10 bases between. The CDR3 coding sequence is TGTGCCAGCAGTTACAGGGTAGGGGACATTCAGTACTTC. Protein sequence: CASSYRVGDIQYF.

The chain links TRBV29-1 to TRBJ2-2; D is tentatively TRBD1 or TRBD2 (6 bases each). Trimming took off 7 bases at V and 5 bases at J, with 20 bases between the two ends. The CDR3 extends over 15 amino acids. Per the germline V gene, CDR1 is SQVTM and CDR2 is ANQGSEA. The CDR3 region is CSAVGGGRRTGELFF. CDR3 nucleotides: TGCAGCGCCGTGGGTGGGGGGCGTCGGACCGGGGAGCTGTTTTTT.

This sequence joins TRBV15 and TRBJ2-3; 10 bases map to TRBD2. CDR3 length: 16 amino acids. Trimming took 1 base from V and 4 from J; bases not matched to a gene: 5. Germline CDR1 and CDR2: LNHNV and YYDKDF (reference sequence). The CDR3 sequence is CATSRASGSPPDTQYF. In nucleotides, the CDR3 is TGTGCCACCAGCAGAGCTAGCGGGAGCCCTCCAGATACGCAGTATTTT.

The chain carries TRBV19 and TRBJ1-6; D not certain. In germline, CDR1 is LNHDA, CDR2 SQIVND (reference sequence). This CDR3 has 12 amino acids. Trimming left V 6 bases short and J 9 bases short, with 9 bases between. The CDR3 reads CASRSLSSPLHF. In nucleotides, the CDR3 is TGTGCCAGTAGGAGCCTCAGTTCACCCCTCCACTTT.

The rearrangement uses TRBV6-5 and TRBJ1-6; possibly TRBD1 for D (5 bases). The germline V gene encodes CDR1 MNHEY and CDR2 SVGAGI. There are 16 residues in the CDR3. V was pared by 2 bases and J by 5 bases, with 13 bases between. The chain's CDR3 is CASSYGRVDNNSPLHF. Here the CDR3 DNA reads TGTGCCAGCAGTTACGGCAGGGTTGACAATAATTCACCCCTCCACTTT.

The V and J genes are TRBV6-5 and TRBJ1-1; the match to TRBD1 covers 7 bases. Germline V gives CDR1 MNHEY, CDR2 SVGAGI. With 4 bases clipped from V and 7 bases from J, the junction kept 18 bases outside the gene matches. The CDR3 runs 17 residues. CDR3 coding DNA: TGTGCCAGCAGTTCGTACCTTCCCTCAGGGGGACATCTTGAAGCTTTCTTT. The encoded protein is CASSSYLPSGGHLEAFF.

The chain uses TRBV10-3 and TRBJ1-5; D perhaps matches TRBD1 (5 bases). CDR3 length: 14 residues. The germline V gene encodes CDR1 ENHRY and CDR2 SYGVKD. V lost 1 base, J lost 1 base, and 5 bases lay in between. CDR3 nucleotide sequence: TGTGCCATCAGTGAGTGGGGGAGCAATCAGCCCCAGCATTTT. This encodes CAISEWGSNQPQHF.

The V gene is TRBV6-5, the J gene TRBJ1-5, with TRBD1 matching over 9 bases. Unmatched junction bases numbered 11, after V lost 5 bases and J lost 0 bases. The CDR3 consists of 18 residues. Germline V gives CDR1 MNHEY, CDR2 SVGAGI. CDR3 nucleotide sequence: TGTGCCAGCAGTCATCGGACAGGGGCGGTCTATAGCAATCAGCCCCAGCATTTT. Its translation is CASSHRTGAVYSNQPQHF.

There are a few counts of this clonotype. This rearrangement joins TRBV11-2 to TRBJ2-7; TRBD1 might be the D (6 bases). CDR1 is SGHAT, CDR2 FQNNGV, per germline. The CDR3 loop spans 14 amino acids. Trimming left V 4 bases short and J 6 bases short, with 16 bases between. In nucleotides, the CDR3 is TGTGCCAGCAGCTCGAAGACAGGCTGGCGCGAGCAGTACTTC. This codes for CASSSKTGWREQYF.

The chain carries TRBV6-5 and TRBJ2-6; D remains ambiguous. Per germline, CDR1 MNHEY and CDR2 SVGAGI. The V end was cut by 0 bases, the J end by 1 base, with 4 bases between. The CDR3 is made up of 15 amino acids. The CDR3 region is CASSYSGSGANVLTF. As DNA, the CDR3 is TGTGCCAGCAGTTACTCTGGGTCTGGGGCCAACGTCCTGACTTTC.

The rearrangement joins TRBV19 to TRBJ1-1; no definite D call. Trimming shortened V by 3 bases and J by 11 bases, and 10 bases separated the two germline ends. The CDR3 loop spans 11 amino acids. In germline, CDR1 is LNHDA, CDR2 SQIVND (reference sequence). CDR3 region: CASSIAHGAFF. The CDR3 nucleotides read TGTGCCAGTAGTATCGCCCACGGGGCTTTCTTT.

The chain links TRBV6-1 to TRBJ1-1; D is unclear. V lost 6 bases and J 4 bases, leaving 12 bases between the germline ends. The CDR3 has 13 residues. Germline values: CDR1 MNHNS, CDR2 SASEGT. DNA of the CDR3: TGTGCCAGCAGGGTGGGTAAGGGCACTGAAGCTTTCTTT. This encodes CASRVGKGTEAFF.

This sequence joins TRBV19 and TRBJ1-1, with D perhaps TRBD1 (5 bases). This CDR3 is built from 10 residues. Germline lookup yields CDR1 LNHDA and CDR2 SQIVND (reference sequence). Trimming pared 9 bases from V and 8 bases from J, leaving 10 bases between. The CDR3 coding sequence is TGTGCCAGCCTCTCAGGGGAAGCTTTCTTT. Its protein is CASLSGEAFF.

This clonotype was counted between two and nine times. The CDR3 sequence: CASSLYRDTGSYEQYF. The CDR3 coding sequence is TGCGCCAGCAGCTTATACCGGGACACCGGCTCCTACGAGCAGTACTTC. The rearrangement joins TRBV5-1 to TRBJ2-7; possibly TRBD1 for D (6 bases). This CDR3 comprises 16 residues. Trimming cost V 2 bases and J 0 bases, with 15 bases left between them. Germline loops: CDR1 SGHRS, CDR2 YFSETQ.

This clonotype was observed a few times. This sequence joins TRBV2 and TRBJ1-1, with D possibly TRBD1 on 6 matching bases. Per the germline V gene, CDR1 is SNHLY and CDR2 is FYNNEI. V was trimmed by 6 bases and J by 4 bases, leaving 18 bases between them. This CDR3 is built from 15 residues. The CDR3 nucleotides read TGTGCCAGCAGGGTAAGACAGGCCAGGACCACTGAAGCTTTCTTT. This translates into CASRVRQARTTEAFF.

The chain joins TRBV29-1 to TRBJ2-5, with D possibly being TRBD2 (5 bases). Germline V lookup: CDR1 SQVTM, CDR2 ANQGSEA. This CDR3 is 12 amino acids long. V was cut by 3 bases and J by 5 bases, with 10 bases left in between. The CDR3 bases are TGCAGCGTTGAGTCACGAGGGGAGACCCAGTACTTC. Its protein product is CSVESRGETQYF.

This clonotype was observed a handful of times. The gene calls are TRBV29-1 and TRBJ2-7, with TRBD1 as a possible D gene (5 bases). From germline, CDR1 is SQVTM and CDR2 ANQGSEA. This CDR3 has 12 residues. Between the trimmed V and J ends, which lost 6 bases and 2 bases, there was a span of 11 bases. CDR3: CSVIVRAYEQYF. The CDR3 DNA reads as TGCAGCGTAATCGTCAGGGCCTACGAGCAGTACTTC.